This TCR beta chain is from a study of T cell responses to AZD1222 COVID-19 vaccine. This CDR3 has 14 residues. The V end lost 4 bases, the J end lost 9 bases, and 17 bases lay between the germline ends. CDR1 is LNHDA and CDR2 is SQIVND in the germline V gene (reference sequence). Using immunoSEQ multiplex PCR, the repertoire was profiled, and TCRdb retains in-frame clones only, with some absent. The data hold more than 140,000 clones, with more than 85% observed a single time. Regarding this clone: Its antigen is not identified.

General observations from the study: Just five or six AZD1222 recipients tested seropositive at baseline. Donors were chiefly white British, with a greater number of females, and clonal diversity was perhaps underestimated. Elevations in Spike-specific TCR breadth and depth followed administration of two AZD1222 doses.

The chain joins TRBV19 to TRBJ2-3; D remains ambiguous. The sample here was peripheral blood, taken on day 0 of MenACWY control vaccination. This sequence originates from an adult in good health. The CDR3 DNA is TGTGCCAGTAGTAAGGGCGTGGCAGTGGGGACGCAGTATTTT. It translates to CASSKGVAVGTQYF.